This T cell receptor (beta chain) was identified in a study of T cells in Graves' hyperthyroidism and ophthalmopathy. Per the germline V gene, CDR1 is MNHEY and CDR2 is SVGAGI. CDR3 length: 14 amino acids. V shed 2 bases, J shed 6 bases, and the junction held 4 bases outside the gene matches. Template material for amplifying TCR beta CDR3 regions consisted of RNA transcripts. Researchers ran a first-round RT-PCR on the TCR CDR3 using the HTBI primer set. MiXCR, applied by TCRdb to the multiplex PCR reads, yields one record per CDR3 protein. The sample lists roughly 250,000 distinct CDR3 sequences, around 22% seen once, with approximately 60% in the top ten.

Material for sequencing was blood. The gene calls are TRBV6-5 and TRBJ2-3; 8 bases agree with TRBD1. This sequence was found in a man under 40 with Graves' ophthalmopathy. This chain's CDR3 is CASSYVTGADTQYF. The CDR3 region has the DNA TGTGCCAGCAGTTACGTGACAGGGGCGGATACGCAGTATTTT.